The 14 T cell receptor beta chains below were found in one sample sequenced in a study of Tregs in tolerant kidney transplant recipients. Related graft donors supplied nonmyeloablative bone marrow transplants, and mixed chimerism was transient. Only in-frame clones appear in the TCRdb table, and some are missing; sequencing was by immunoSEQ multiplex PCR. Of about 100,000 clones listed, 93% are singletons. Material: CD4+ T cells from blood (PBMCs), obtained 12 months after the transplant. The receptors derive from a human patient who received a combined kidney and bone marrow transplant. Some T cells may arise from the graft donor.

Concerning this clone: At the DNA level, this CDR3 is encoded by other sequences in the same sample as well. V gene TRBV6-6 combines with J gene TRBJ1-3; D might be TRBD1 (6 bases). CDR1 and CDR2 from the germline V gene are MNHNY and SVGAGI (reference sequence). The CDR3 loop spans 14 amino acids. V was cut by 8 bases and J by 0 bases, with 11 bases left in between. The CDR3 DNA is TGTGCCAGCCTAGGGGACACCTCTGGAAACACCATATATTTT. Protein product: CASLGDTSGNTIYF.

The gene calls are TRBV27 and TRBJ2-1; perhaps TRBD1 as D (5 bases). CDR3 length: 13 amino acids. Germline CDR1 is MNHEY and CDR2 is SMNVEV (reference sequence). The germline V and J ends were trimmed by 4 bases and 6 bases, with 10 bases remaining between them. CDR3 sequence: CASSSAGRNEQFF. In nucleotides, the CDR3 is TGTGCCAGCAGTTCTGCAGGGCGCAATGAGCAGTTCTTC.

The chain uses TRBV6-6 and TRBJ2-1; 7 bases line up with TRBD1. V lost 7 bases, J lost 8 bases, and 8 bases stayed unmatched. Germline CDR1 MNHNY, CDR2 SVGAGI (reference sequence). The CDR3 consists of 13 residues. This chain's CDR3 is CASKPGQWHEQFF. CDR3 nucleotides: TGTGCCAGCAAGCCGGGACAGTGGCATGAGCAGTTCTTC.

The J gene is TRBJ2-6, the V gene TRBV4-1; TRBD2 matches at 10 bases. The V gene end was trimmed by 1 base and the J gene end by 2 bases; junction bases not matched to a gene: 8. Looked up from germline, CDR1 is MGHRA and CDR2 is YSYEKL. The CDR3 has 19 amino acids. The CDR3: CASSQGFLAGVAGANVLTF. The CDR3, as DNA: TGCGCCAGCAGCCAAGGATTCCTAGCGGGAGTAGCTGGGGCCAACGTCCTGACTTTC.

The chain employs TRBV5-8 and TRBJ2-3; 7 nucleotides agree with TRBD1. The CDR3 consists of 15 residues. V lost 1 base, J lost 4 bases, and 6 bases stayed unmatched. CDR1 SGHTS and CDR2 YDEGEE come from the germline V gene. CDR3 loop: CASSLRDRAADTQYF. In nucleotides, the CDR3 is TGTGCCAGCAGCTTGCGTGACAGGGCCGCAGATACGCAGTATTTT.

The rearrangement uses TRBV4-2 and TRBJ1-2; D call uncertain. V lost 0 bases to trimming and J lost 0 bases, with 8 bases between them. The CDR3 totals 15 residues. Germline values: CDR1 LGHNA, CDR2 YNFKEQ. The CDR3 nucleotides are TGTGCCAGCAGCCAAGAAGAGCAAGCTAACTATGGCTACACCTTC. Its protein is CASSQEEQANYGYTF.

The table lists this clone with a count of one. DNA for the CDR3: TGTGCCAGCAGCGGGGCAGGGGTCAAAAGCGAGCAGTACTTC. Its translation: CASSGAGVKSEQYF. The gene calls are TRBV7-6 and TRBJ2-7; D may be TRBD1 (6 bases). Germline values: CDR1 SGHVS, CDR2 FNYEAQ. V lost 5 bases and J lost 6, with 17 bases in between. The CDR3 has 14 residues.

The V gene is TRBV7-3, the J gene TRBJ2-7; TRBD2 matches at 10 bases. Germline assignment: CDR1 SGHTA and CDR2 FQGTGA. J lost 7 bases, V lost 4 bases, and 13 bases had no gene match. The CDR3 is 16 amino acids. This CDR3 is CASSSTSGFSIGEQYF. The CDR3 DNA reads as TGTGCCAGCAGCTCGACTAGCGGGTTCTCAATTGGGGAGCAGTACTTC. The variable domain in full, completed from reference TRBV7-3 and TRBJ2-7, reads GAGVSQTPSNKVTEKGKYVELRCDPISGHTALYWYRQSLGQGPEFLIYFQGTGAADDSGLPNDRFFAVRPEGSVSTLKIQRTERGDSAVYLCASSSTSGFSIGEQYFGPGTRLTVT.

V gene TRBV11-3 combines with J gene TRBJ2-5, with a possible D match to TRBD2 (6 bases). Germline loops: CDR1 SGHNT, CDR2 YENEEA. The V end lost 2 bases, the J end lost 5 bases, and 12 bases lay between the germline ends. CDR3 length: 14 residues. The CDR3 region has the DNA TGTGCCAGCAGCTTAATCGGGGGAGAGGAGACCCAGTACTTC. This encodes CASSLIGGEETQYF. The full variable domain, with the rest looked up from reference TRBV11-3 and TRBJ2-5, is EAGVVQSPRYKIIEKKQPVAFWCNPISGHNTLYWYLQNLGQGPELLIRYENEEAVDDSQLPKDRFSAERLKGVDSTLKIQPAELGDSAVYLCASSLIGGEETQYFGPGTRLLVL.

V usage is TRBV19 and J usage is TRBJ2-3; TRBD2 aligns across 7 bases. The CDR3 runs 14 residues. Germline assignment: CDR1 LNHDA and CDR2 SQIVND (reference sequence). V was pared by 4 bases and J by 5 bases, with 6 bases of the junction left unmatched. Here the CDR3 reads CASSTPTSVDTQYF. For the CDR3, the DNA is TGTGCCAGTAGTACCCCCACTAGCGTAGATACGCAGTATTTT.

J is TRBJ1-5 and V is TRBV19; 10 positions agree with TRBD1. The junction had 9 bases not matched to a gene; V was cut back by 9 bases and J by 4 bases. CDR1 is LNHDA and CDR2 is SQIVND in the germline V gene (reference sequence). The CDR3 is 15 residues long. CDR3 DNA: TGTGCCAGCAACCGGGACAGGGGTAGGAATCAGCCCCAGCATTTT. Protein product: CASNRDRGRNQPQHF.

This clone was seen only once. The chain carries TRBV27 and TRBJ1-2, with D unclear. The length of the CDR3 is 13 residues. V was clipped by 6 bases and J by 6 bases, with 14 bases between them. Germline values: CDR1 MNHEY, CDR2 SMNVEV (reference sequence). DNA of the CDR3: TGTGCCAGCAGCGGGATCTTTGAAGATGGCTACACCTTC. Protein product: CASSGIFEDGYTF.

The chain is built from TRBV7-2 and TRBJ2-3; 9 bases align to TRBD2. V gave up 1 base and J gave up 8 bases; unmatched junction bases: 10. The CDR3 has 16 residues. Germline V gene data show CDR1 as SGHTA and CDR2 as FQGNSA. This CDR3 is CASSLVGAGGPATQYF. The CDR3, as DNA: TGTGCCAGCAGCTTAGTAGGGGCGGGGGGGCCCGCTACGCAGTATTTT.

V gene TRBV19 combines with J gene TRBJ2-2; 11 bases are shared with TRBD2. CDR1 and CDR2 (germline): LNHDA, SQIVND (reference sequence). The CDR3 runs 15 residues. V shed 6 bases, J shed 6 bases, and the junction held 6 bases outside the gene matches. CDR3 region: CASRLSGGAAGELFF. The CDR3 region has the DNA TGTGCCAGTAGACTTAGCGGGGGGGCAGCCGGGGAGCTGTTTTTT.